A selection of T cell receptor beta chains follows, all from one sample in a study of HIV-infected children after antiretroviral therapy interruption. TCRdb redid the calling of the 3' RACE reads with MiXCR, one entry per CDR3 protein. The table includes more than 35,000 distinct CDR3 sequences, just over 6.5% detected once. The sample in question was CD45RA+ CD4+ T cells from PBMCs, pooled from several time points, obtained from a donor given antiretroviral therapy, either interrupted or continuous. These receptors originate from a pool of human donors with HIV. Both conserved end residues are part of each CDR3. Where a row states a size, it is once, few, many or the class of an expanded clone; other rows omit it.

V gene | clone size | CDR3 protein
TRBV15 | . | CATSRDGLAETQYF
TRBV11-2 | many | CASSLVQVGSGANVLTF
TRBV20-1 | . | CSAASQGRRSYEQYF
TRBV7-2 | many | CASSFFRRSDEQFF
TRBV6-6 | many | CASSASGTNTGNTIYF
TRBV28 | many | CASSLPDSYNEQFF
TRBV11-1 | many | CASSLQMDEQFF
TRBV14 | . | CASSQFRGRGAFF
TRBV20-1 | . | CSARPGSSEQYF
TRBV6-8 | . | CASSYLGNTEAFF
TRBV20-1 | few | CSAREGSPQEQYF
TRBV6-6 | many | CASSAPGSGSQPQHF
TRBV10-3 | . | CAIRPGQGMATEAFF
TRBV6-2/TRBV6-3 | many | CASSGVRYGYTF
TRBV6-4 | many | CATRGQTGELFF
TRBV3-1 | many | CASSQDRVQETQYF
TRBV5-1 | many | CASSDRSNTEAFF
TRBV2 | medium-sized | CASSLRDSYEQYF
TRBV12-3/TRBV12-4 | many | CASSLMGRNTIYF
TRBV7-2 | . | CASSLAAAGSDTQYF
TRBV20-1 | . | CSAKSTGGAYEQYF
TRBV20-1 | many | CSAREARFLEQYF
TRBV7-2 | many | CASSLSQMNTGELFF
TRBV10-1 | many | CASSVTPQGEQYF
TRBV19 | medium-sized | CASSIRVQNTLYF
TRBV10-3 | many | CAISERGADDEQYF
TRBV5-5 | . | CASSLLFQGGGIQYF